This passage covers 2 T cell receptor beta chains from one sample sequenced in a study of cytomegalovirus exposure and HLA in healthy donors listed by TCRdb under 2017. The library was built by means of the immunoSEQ multiplex PCR assay. The multiplex PCR relied on a mix of 60 forward primers for TCR Vbeta segments and 13 reverse primers for TCR Jbeta segments. Drawn from immuneACCESS, this table holds only the in-frame rearrangements with V and J called that TCRdb kept. Clones are partly lost; checked studies trace under half to an unresolved V gene and leave the rest unexplained. This sample's listing comprises 60,000 to 65,000 clones. The ten largest clonotypes hold roughly 5% of the sample. Sequencing input: PBMCs. These receptors originate from a man aged 25-45 years in good health and CMV-seropositive.

The rearrangement joins TRBV4-1 to TRBJ1-5; D gene unclear. The CDR3 loop spans 17 amino acids. Germline CDR1 is MGHRA and CDR2 is YSYEKL. Trimming took 0 bases from V and 0 from J, leaving 12 bases between them. This chain's CDR3 is CASSQETPGYSNQPQHF. CDR3 DNA sequence: TGCGCCAGCAGCCAAGAGACGCCGGGGTATAGCAATCAGCCCCAGCATTTT.

The J gene is TRBJ2-5, the V gene TRBV5-4; 9 bases map to TRBD1. Germline V gives CDR1 SGHNT, CDR2 YYREEE (reference sequence). The CDR3 spans 14 residues. V shed 0 bases and J 4 bases; nucleotides not matched to a gene: 1. The chain's CDR3 is CASSLDRGRETQYF. The CDR3 nucleotides are TGTGCCAGCAGCTTGGACAGGGGGCGAGAGACCCAGTACTTC.